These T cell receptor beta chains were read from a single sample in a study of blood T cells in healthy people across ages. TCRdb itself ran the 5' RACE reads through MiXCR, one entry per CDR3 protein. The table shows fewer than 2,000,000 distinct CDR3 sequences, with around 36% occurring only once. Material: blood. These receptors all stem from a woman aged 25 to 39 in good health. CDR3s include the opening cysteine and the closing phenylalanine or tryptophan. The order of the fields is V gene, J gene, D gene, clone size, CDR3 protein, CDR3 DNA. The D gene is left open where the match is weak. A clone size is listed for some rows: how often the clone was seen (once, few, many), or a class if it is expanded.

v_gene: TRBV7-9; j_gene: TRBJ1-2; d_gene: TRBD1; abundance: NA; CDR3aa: CASSAGGSRANYGYTF; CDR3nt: TGTGCCAGCAGCGCAGGGGGATCCAGGGCCAACTATGGCTACACCTTC
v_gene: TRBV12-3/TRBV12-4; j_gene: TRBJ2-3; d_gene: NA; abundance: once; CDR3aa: CASTGLPGFTDAQYF; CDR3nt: TGTGCCAGCACAGGACTCCCTGGATTCACAGATGCGCAGTATTTT
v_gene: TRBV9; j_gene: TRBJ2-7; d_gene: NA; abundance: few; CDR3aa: CASSVGGASSYNEQYF; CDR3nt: TGTGCCAGCAGCGTAGGGGGGGCTAGCTCCTACAATGAGCAGTACTTC
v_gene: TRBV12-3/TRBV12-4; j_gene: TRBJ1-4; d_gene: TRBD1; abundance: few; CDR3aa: CASTIGTGFNEKLFF; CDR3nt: TGTGCCAGCACCATAGGGACAGGATTTAATGAAAAACTGTTTTTT
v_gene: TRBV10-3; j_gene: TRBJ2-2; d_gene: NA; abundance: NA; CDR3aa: CAISEEGSGGHGGELFF; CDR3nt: TGTGCCATCAGTGAGGAGGGCTCCGGGGGGCACGGCGGGGAGCTGTTTTTT
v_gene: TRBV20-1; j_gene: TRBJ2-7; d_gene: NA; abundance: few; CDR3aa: CSARDLPGNSYEQYF; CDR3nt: TGCAGTGCTAGAGATCTGCCCGGCAACTCCTACGAGCAGTACTTC
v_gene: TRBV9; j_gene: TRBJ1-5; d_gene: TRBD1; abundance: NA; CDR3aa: CASSIAGGGQPQHF; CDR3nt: TGTGCCAGCAGCATCGCAGGGGGCGGTCAGCCCCAGCATTTT
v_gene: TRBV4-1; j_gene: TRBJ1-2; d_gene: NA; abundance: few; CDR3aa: CASSRPGQPYGYTF; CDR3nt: TGCGCCAGCAGCCGGCCGGGACAACCCTATGGCTACACCTTC
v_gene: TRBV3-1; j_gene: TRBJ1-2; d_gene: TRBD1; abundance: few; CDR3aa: CASSQATGMGYGYTF; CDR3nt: TGTGCCAGCAGCCAAGCGACAGGGATGGGCTATGGCTACACCTTC
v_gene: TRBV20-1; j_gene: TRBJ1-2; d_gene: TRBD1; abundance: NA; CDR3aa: CSASRTGGNYGYTF; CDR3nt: TGCAGTGCCTCGCGGACAGGGGGCAACTATGGCTACACCTTC
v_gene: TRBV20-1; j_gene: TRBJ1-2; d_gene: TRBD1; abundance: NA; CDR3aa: CSASPPKRGQEGGYTF; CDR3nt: TGCAGTGCTAGCCCCCCCAAAAGGGGGCAAGAAGGTGGCTACACCTTC
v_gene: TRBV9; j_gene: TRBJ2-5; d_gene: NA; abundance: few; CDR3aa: CASSVVGQLWETQYF; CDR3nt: TGTGCCAGCAGCGTCGTTGGGCAGCTCTGGGAGACCCAGTACTTC
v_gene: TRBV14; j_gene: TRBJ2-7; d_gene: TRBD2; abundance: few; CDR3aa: CASSPSSSGRLGEQYF; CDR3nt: TGTGCCAGCAGCCCATCCTCTAGCGGGCGTTTGGGCGAGCAGTACTTC
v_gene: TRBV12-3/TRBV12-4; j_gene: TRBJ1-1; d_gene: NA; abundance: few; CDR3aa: CASSLGRAETEAFF; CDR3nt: TGTGCCAGCAGTTTGGGCAGGGCAGAGACTGAAGCTTTCTTT
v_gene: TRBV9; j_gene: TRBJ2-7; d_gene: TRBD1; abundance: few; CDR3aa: CDSSVGTGGSNEQYF; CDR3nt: TGTGACAGCAGCGTTGGGACAGGGGGCTCCAACGAGCAGTACTTC
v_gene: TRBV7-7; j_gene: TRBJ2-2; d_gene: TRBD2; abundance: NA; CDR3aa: CASSQGGVLAGVTGELFF; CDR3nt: TGTGCCAGCAGCCAAGGGGGAGTCCTAGCGGGAGTAACCGGGGAGCTGTTTTTT
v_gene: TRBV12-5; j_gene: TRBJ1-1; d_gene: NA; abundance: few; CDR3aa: CASGPGQVEAFF; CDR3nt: TGTGCTAGTGGTCCGGGGCAGGTTGAAGCTTTCTTT
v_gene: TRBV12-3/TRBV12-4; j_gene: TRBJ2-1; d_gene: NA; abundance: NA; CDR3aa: CASSQYRWEGGSNEQFF; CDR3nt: TGTGCCAGCAGCCAATACCGGTGGGAGGGGGGGAGCAATGAGCAGTTCTTC
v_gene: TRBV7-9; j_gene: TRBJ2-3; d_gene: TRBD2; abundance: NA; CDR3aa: CASSSIKSGRREWTDTQYF; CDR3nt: TGTGCCAGCAGCTCAATTAAAAGCGGGAGGAGGGAATGGACAGATACGCAGTATTTT
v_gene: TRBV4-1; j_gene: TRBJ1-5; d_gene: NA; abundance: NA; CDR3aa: CASSQEPAGVSINQPQHF; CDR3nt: TGCGCCAGCAGCCAAGAACCGGCAGGGGTTAGTATCAATCAGCCCCAGCATTTT
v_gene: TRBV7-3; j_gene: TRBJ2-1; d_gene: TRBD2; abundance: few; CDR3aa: CASSLTSGRGSYNEQFF; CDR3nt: TGTGCCAGCAGCCTGACTAGCGGGAGGGGATCCTACAATGAGCAGTTCTTC
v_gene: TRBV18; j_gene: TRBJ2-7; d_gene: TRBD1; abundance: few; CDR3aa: CASSSGTANEQYF; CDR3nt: TGTGCCAGCTCATCCGGGACAGCCAACGAGCAGTACTTC
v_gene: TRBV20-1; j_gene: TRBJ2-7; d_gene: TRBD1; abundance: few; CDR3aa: CSARDSGGTGVGYEQYF; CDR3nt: TGCAGTGCTAGAGACTCAGGAGGGACAGGGGTCGGCTACGAGCAGTACTTC
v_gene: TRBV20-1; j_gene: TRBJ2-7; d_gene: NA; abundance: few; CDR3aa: CSARDRSGGNEQYF; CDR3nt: TGCAGTGCTAGAGATCGTTCTGGAGGGAACGAGCAGTACTTC
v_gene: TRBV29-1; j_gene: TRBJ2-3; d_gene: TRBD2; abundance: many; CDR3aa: CSVPSRGAQYF; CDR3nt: TGCAGCGTCCCTTCTCGGGGGGCGCAGTATTTT
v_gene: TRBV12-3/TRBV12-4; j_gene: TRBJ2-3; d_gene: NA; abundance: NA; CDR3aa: CASRNVVDTQYF; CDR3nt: TGTGCCAGCAGAAATGTCGTAGATACGCAGTATTTT